The present entry profiles one TCR beta chain with its context. The data are from a study of cytomegalovirus exposure and HLA in healthy donors. In germline, CDR1 is LNHDA, CDR2 SQIVND (reference sequence). CDR3 length: 12 amino acids. Trimming took 4 bases from V and 5 from J, leaving 8 bases between them. A multiplex PCR was run with 60 Vbeta primers and 13 Jbeta primers. TCRdb's copy holds only in-frame clones and misses some; the assay was immunoSEQ multiplex PCR. This repertoire includes 130,000 or so clones. The specimen was PBMCs. The chain joins TRBV19 to TRBJ1-2; D gene uncertain. This TCR came from a man younger than 35 in good health and CMV-seronegative. This chain's CDR3 is CASSRLGYGYTF. In DNA, the CDR3 is TGTGCCAGTAGTAGACTCGGGTATGGCTACACCTTC.